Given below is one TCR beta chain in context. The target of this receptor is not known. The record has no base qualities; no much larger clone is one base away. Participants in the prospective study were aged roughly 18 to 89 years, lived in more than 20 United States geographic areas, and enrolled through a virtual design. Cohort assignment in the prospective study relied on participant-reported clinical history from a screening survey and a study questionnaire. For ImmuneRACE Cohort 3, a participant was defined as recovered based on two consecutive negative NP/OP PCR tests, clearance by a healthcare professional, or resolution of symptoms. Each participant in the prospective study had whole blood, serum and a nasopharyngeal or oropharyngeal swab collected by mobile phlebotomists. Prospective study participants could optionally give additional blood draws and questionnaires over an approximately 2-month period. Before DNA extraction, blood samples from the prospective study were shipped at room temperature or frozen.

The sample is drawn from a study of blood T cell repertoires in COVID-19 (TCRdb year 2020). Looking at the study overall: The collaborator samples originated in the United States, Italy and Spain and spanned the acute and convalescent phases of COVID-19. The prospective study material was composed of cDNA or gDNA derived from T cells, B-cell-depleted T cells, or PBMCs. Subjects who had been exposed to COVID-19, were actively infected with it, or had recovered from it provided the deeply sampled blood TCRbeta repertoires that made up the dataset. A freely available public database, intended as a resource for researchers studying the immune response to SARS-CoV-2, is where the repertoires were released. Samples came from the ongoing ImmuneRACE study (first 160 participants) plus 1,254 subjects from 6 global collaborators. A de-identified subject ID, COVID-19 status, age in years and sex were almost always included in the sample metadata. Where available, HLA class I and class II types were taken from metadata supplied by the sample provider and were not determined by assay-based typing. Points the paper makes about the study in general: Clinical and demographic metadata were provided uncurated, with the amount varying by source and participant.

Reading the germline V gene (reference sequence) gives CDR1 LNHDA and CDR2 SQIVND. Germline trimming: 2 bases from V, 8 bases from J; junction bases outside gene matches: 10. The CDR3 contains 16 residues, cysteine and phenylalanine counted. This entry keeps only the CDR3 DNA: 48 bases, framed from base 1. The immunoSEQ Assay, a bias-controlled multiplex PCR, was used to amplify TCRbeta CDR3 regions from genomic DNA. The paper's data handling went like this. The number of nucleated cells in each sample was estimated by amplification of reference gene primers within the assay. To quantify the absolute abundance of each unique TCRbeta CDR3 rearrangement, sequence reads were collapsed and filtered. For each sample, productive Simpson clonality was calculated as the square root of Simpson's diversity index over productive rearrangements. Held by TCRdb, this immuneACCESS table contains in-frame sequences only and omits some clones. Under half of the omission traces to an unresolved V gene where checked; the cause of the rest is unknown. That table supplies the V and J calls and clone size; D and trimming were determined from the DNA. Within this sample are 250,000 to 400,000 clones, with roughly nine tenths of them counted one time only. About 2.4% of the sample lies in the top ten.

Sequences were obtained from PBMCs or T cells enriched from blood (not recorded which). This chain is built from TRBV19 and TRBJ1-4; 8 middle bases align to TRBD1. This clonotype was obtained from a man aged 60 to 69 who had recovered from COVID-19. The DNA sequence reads TGTGCCAGTAGTATACTCCCGACAGGGGTTCGGGAAAAACTGTTTTTT. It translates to CASSILPTGVREKLFF.